This passage covers 21 T cell receptor beta chains from one sample sequenced in a study of cytomegalovirus exposure and HLA in healthy donors. PCR primers comprised 60 Vbeta and 13 Jbeta primers. Sequencing used immunoSEQ multiplex PCR; TCRdb keeps in-frame clones, though not all of them. The sample records 200,000 or so clones, roughly 84% being singletons. The sample taken for sequencing was PBMCs. These receptors were taken from a boy aged 5-17 years in good health and CMV-seronegative.

The CDR3 sequence is CASSPRRVAYNEQFF. CDR3 nucleotides: TGTGCCAGCTCACCTCGGCGGGTCGCCTACAATGAGCAGTTCTTC. The rearrangement uses TRBV18 and TRBJ2-1, with D possibly TRBD2 on 5 matching bases. The germline V gene has CDR1 KGHSH and CDR2 LQKENI. CDR3 length: 15 amino acids. Between the trimmed V and J ends, which lost 3 bases and 2 bases, there was a span of 11 bases.

The J gene is TRBJ1-5, the V gene TRBV7-9, with a possible D match to TRBD1 (6 bases). V gave up 1 base and J gave up 2 bases, with 9 bases separating them. The CDR3 has 15 residues. Germline V gives CDR1 SEHNR, CDR2 FQNEAQ (reference sequence). DNA of the CDR3: TGTGCCAGCAGCTTAGGGGCAGGGGGCAATCAGCCCCAGCATTTT. This codes for CASSLGAGGNQPQHF.

The V gene is TRBV2, the J gene TRBJ2-3, with 9 bases identical to TRBD1. Germline CDR1 SNHLY, CDR2 FYNNEI. V gave up 7 bases and J gave up 4 bases; unmatched junction bases: 6. The CDR3 contains 14 residues. DNA for the CDR3: TGTGCCAGCACCGAACAGGGGGCCCCAGATACGCAGTATTTT. This encodes CASTEQGAPDTQYF.

The J gene is TRBJ2-1, the V gene TRBV30, with 7 bases aligning to TRBD1. Germline trimming cut 2 bases from V and 8 bases from J; bases unmatched to any gene: 3. The germline CDR1 and CDR2 sequences are GTSNPN and SVGIG (reference sequence). This CDR3 has 12 residues. The CDR3 sequence: CAWSTGAHEQFF. In nucleotides, the CDR3 is TGTGCCTGGAGTACAGGGGCCCATGAGCAGTTCTTC.

J is TRBJ1-5 and V is TRBV4-1, with 8 nucleotides matching TRBD1. Trimming took 5 bases from V and 6 from J; bases not matched to a gene: 9. Germline loops: CDR1 MGHRA, CDR2 YSYEKL. The CDR3 is made up of 15 amino acids. CDR3 protein: CASSWAGGAVQPQHF. The CDR3 bases are TGCGCCAGCAGCTGGGCAGGGGGCGCGGTTCAGCCCCAGCATTTT.

For the CDR3, the DNA is TGTGCCAGCAGTGAAGGGGCGGGGTCTGGCTATGGCTACACCTTC. Residues: CASSEGAGSGYGYTF. This chain links TRBV6-1 with TRBJ1-2; no reliable D call. V was shortened by 1 base and J by 4 bases, with 13 bases between the two germline ends. CDR3 size: 15 residues. In germline, CDR1 is MNHNS, CDR2 SASEGT.

The rearrangement uses TRBV10-3 and TRBJ1-1, with 10 bases fitting TRBD1. The germline CDR1 and CDR2 sequences are ENHRY and SYGVKD. J gave up 0 bases and V 4 bases, and 5 bases lay outside the gene matches. The CDR3 covers 16 residues. The CDR3 sequence: CAISGTGGPMNTEAFF. DNA of the CDR3: TGTGCCATCAGTGGGACAGGGGGTCCCATGAACACTGAAGCTTTCTTT.

The chain links TRBV6-5 to TRBJ1-1, with no clear D. This CDR3 comprises 14 residues. Deletions cut 10 bases from V and 7 bases from J, with 22 bases between. From germline, CDR1 is MNHEY and CDR2 SVGAGI. CDR3 amino acids: CATESDSKEGEAFF. CDR3 nucleotides: TGTGCCACCGAATCCGACTCGAAGGAGGGTGAAGCTTTCTTT.

This chain connects TRBV5-1 to TRBJ1-6; D gene uncertain. V lost 2 bases and J lost 7, with 4 bases in between. The CDR3 length is 12 residues. CDR1 SGHRS and CDR2 YFSETQ come from the germline V gene. CDR3 nucleotides: TGCGCCAGCAGCTTCTTAAATTCACCCCTCCACTTT. Protein: CASSFLNSPLHF.

The gene calls are TRBV5-4 and TRBJ2-2, with D maybe TRBD2 (5 bases). This CDR3 spans 14 amino acids. The germline V and J ends were trimmed by 5 bases and 4 bases, with 12 bases remaining between them. The V gene's germline CDR1 is SGHNT and CDR2 YYREEE (reference sequence). CDR3 loop: CASSNDYGTGELFF. The CDR3 coding sequence is TGTGCCAGCAGTAACGACTATGGCACCGGGGAGCTGTTTTTT.

The chain carries TRBV6-4 and TRBJ2-1; TRBD2 matches at 11 bases. The CDR3 has 16 residues. Germline V gene sequence: CDR1 MRHNA, CDR2 SNTAGT. With 3 bases clipped from V and 1 base from J, the junction kept 2 bases outside the gene matches. CDR3 in amino acids: CASSEIAGGSYNEQFF. Written as DNA, the CDR3 is TGTGCCAGCAGTGAAATAGCGGGAGGGTCCTACAATGAGCAGTTCTTC.

The chain links TRBV5-4 to TRBJ1-2; weak D call: TRBD1 (6 bases). Germline V lookup: CDR1 SGHNT, CDR2 YYREEE (reference sequence). The CDR3 runs to 14 residues. Trimming shortened V by 0 bases and J by 3 bases, and 9 bases separated the two germline ends. CDR3 loop: CASSLGRGDYGYTF. CDR3 DNA sequence: TGTGCCAGCAGCTTGGGCAGGGGCGACTATGGCTACACCTTC.

The genes are TRBV19 and TRBJ1-6; D not resolved. Trimming shortened V by 9 bases and J by 6 bases, and 9 bases separated the two germline ends. The CDR3 covers 12 residues. Per the germline V gene, CDR1 is LNHDA and CDR2 is SQIVND (reference sequence). The chain's CDR3 is CASDTGNSPLHF. The CDR3 nucleotides read TGTGCCAGCGACACTGGTAATTCACCCCTCCACTTT.

This clone was recorded only once. This chain connects TRBV7-8 to TRBJ2-1, with 7 nucleotides matching TRBD2. The germline V gene encodes CDR1 SGHVS and CDR2 FQNEAQ. The CDR3 is 20 amino acids. Unmatched junction bases numbered 18, after V lost 4 bases and J lost 0 bases. As DNA, the CDR3 is TGTGCCAGCAGCTATCGTCAGCGGGATGGTATGCCGAGCTCCTACAATGAGCAGTTCTTC. Translating gives CASSYRQRDGMPSSYNEQFF.

About this clone itself: An end of the junction does not agree with germline; a read error may underlie this. V is TRBV7-9 and J is TRBJ1-1; D uncertain. The germline CDR1 and CDR2 sequences are SEHNR and FQNEAQ (reference sequence). The CDR3 extends over 12 amino acids. The CDR3, as DNA: TGTTCCAGCAGCTTACCCGTTTCTGAAGCTTTCTTT. Its translation: CSSSLPVSEAFF.

The chain uses TRBV20-1 and TRBJ2-7; possibly TRBD1 for D (5 bases). This CDR3 contains 10 residues. The V gene's germline CDR1 is DFQATT and CDR2 SNEGSKA (reference sequence). V dropped 3 bases and J dropped 10 bases, with 10 bases sitting between them. CDR3 nucleotides: TGCAGTGCTAGGCTGGGGCCACAGTACTTC. Encoded protein: CSARLGPQYF.

The rearrangement links TRBV30 to TRBJ2-5; maybe TRBD2 (6 bases). This CDR3 comprises 10 residues. CDR1 GTSNPN and CDR2 SVGIG come from the germline V gene (reference sequence). The V end lost 5 bases, the J end lost 5 bases, and 6 bases lay between the germline ends. In nucleotides, the CDR3 is TGTGCCTGGGGGAGGGAGACCCAGTACTTC. Translated: CAWGRETQYF. Full variable domain (remainder filled in from reference TRBV30 and TRBJ2-5): SQTIHQWPATLVQPVGSPLSLECTVEGTSNPNLYWYRQAAGRGLQLLFYSVGIGQISSEVPQNLSASRPQDRQFILSSKKLLLSDSGFYLCAWGRETQYFGPGTRLLVL.

The V gene is TRBV2, the J gene TRBJ1-2; D remains ambiguous. This CDR3 comprises 15 residues. The V end lost 3 bases, the J end lost 0 bases, and 11 bases lay between the germline ends. Looked up from germline, CDR1 is SNHLY and CDR2 is FYNNEI. In DNA form, the CDR3 reads TGTGCCAGCAGTGACACCCGAGTAGCTAACTATGGCTACACCTTC. As protein: CASSDTRVANYGYTF.

The chain links TRBV25-1 to TRBJ1-2, with D perhaps TRBD1 (5 bases). This CDR3 spans 14 amino acids. V gave up 7 bases and J gave up 2 bases, with 14 bases separating them. Per the germline V gene, CDR1 is MGHDK and CDR2 is SYGVNS. For the CDR3, the DNA is TGTGCCAGCACCCCTGCGGGGCTGAACTATGGCTACACCTTC. This encodes CASTPAGLNYGYTF.

V and J are TRBV6-6 and TRBJ1-2; D remains unclear. Trimming cost V 10 bases and J 2 bases, with 20 bases left between them. The CDR3 extends over 15 amino acids. CDR1 is MNHNY and CDR2 is SVGAGI in the germline V gene (reference sequence). The CDR3 sequence is CATAIAGERNYGYTF. The CDR3 nucleotides are TGTGCCACGGCGATCGCGGGAGAACGCAACTATGGCTACACCTTC.

The chain employs TRBV5-5 and TRBJ1-5; the D gene is possibly TRBD1 (6 bases). This CDR3 is built from 19 residues. Looked up from germline, CDR1 is SGHKS and CDR2 is YYEKEE (reference sequence). Between the trimmed V and J ends, which lost 1 base and 0 bases, there was a span of 20 bases. The CDR3 here is CASSLQIGLGQISNQPQHF. CDR3 nucleotide sequence: TGTGCCAGCAGCTTGCAGATCGGACTCGGACAGATTAGCAATCAGCCCCAGCATTTT. The complete variable domain, with remaining parts taken from reference TRBV5-5 and TRBJ1-5, reads DAGVTQSPTHLIKTRGQQVTLRCSPISGHKSVSWYQQVLGQGPQFIFQYYEKEERGRGNFPDRFSARQFPNYSSELNVNALLLGDSALYLCASSLQIGLGQISNQPQHFGDGTRLSIL.